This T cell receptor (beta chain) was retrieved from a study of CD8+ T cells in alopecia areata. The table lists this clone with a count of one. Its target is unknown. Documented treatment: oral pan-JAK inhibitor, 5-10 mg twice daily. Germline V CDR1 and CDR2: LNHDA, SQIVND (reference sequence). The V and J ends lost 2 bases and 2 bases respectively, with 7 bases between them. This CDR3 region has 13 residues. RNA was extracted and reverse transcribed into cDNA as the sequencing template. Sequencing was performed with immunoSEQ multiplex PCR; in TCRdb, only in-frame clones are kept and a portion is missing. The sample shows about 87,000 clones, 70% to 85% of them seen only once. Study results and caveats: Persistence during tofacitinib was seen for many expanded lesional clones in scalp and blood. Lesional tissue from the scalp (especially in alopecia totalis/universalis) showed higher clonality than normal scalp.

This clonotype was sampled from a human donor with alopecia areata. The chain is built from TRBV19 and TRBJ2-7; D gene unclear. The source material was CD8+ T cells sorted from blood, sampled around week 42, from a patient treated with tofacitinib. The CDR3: CASSIRPTYEQYF. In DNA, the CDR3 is TGTGCCAGTAGTATAAGACCCACCTACGAGCAGTACTTC.